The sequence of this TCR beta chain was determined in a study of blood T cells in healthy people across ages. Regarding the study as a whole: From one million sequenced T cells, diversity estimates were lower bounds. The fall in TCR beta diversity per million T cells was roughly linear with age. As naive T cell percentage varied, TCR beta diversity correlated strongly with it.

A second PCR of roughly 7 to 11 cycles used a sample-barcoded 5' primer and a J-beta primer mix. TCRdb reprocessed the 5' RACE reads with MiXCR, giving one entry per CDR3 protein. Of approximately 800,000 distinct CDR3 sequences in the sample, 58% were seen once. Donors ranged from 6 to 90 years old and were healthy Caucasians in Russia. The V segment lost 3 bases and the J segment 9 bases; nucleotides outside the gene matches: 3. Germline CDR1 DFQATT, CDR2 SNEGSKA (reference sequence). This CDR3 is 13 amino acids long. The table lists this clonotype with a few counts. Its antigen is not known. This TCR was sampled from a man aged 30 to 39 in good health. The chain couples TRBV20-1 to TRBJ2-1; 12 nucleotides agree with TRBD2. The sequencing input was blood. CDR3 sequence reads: CSASTSGRLEQFF. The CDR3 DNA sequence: TGCAGTGCTAGCACTAGCGGGAGGCTTGAGCAGTTCTTC.